The source of this TCR beta chain is a study of T cells after yellow fever vaccination. Germline assignment: CDR1 MNHEY and CDR2 SVGAGI. The CDR3 has 16 residues. A word on this clonotype: The antigen remains unidentified. A junction boundary mismatches the germline segment, possibly from a read error.

Findings and limits, study-wide: Most primary-vaccination clones recurred post-booster (approximately 95% CD4, over 70% CD8). There was a small share of clonotypes that showed up in both the CD4 and CD8 compartments. Weaker overall was a secondary response that nonetheless peaked faster, on day 5 versus 15.

MiXCR, run by TCRdb on the 5' RACE reads, gives a single entry per CDR3 protein. The data hold some 600,000 distinct CDR3 sequences, with roughly an eighth observed a single time. The TCR sequence derives from a man aged 30-40 years who received the YFV17D yellow fever vaccine. The sequences come from PBMCs, collected on the day of the yellow fever booster vaccination. This chain links TRBV6-5 with TRBJ2-2; weak D call: TRBD1 (6 bases). The CDR3 spells CASSYSGTTNTGQLFF. The DNA of the CDR3 is TGTGCCAGCAGTTACTCGGGGACAACGAACACCGGGCAGCTGTTTTTT.